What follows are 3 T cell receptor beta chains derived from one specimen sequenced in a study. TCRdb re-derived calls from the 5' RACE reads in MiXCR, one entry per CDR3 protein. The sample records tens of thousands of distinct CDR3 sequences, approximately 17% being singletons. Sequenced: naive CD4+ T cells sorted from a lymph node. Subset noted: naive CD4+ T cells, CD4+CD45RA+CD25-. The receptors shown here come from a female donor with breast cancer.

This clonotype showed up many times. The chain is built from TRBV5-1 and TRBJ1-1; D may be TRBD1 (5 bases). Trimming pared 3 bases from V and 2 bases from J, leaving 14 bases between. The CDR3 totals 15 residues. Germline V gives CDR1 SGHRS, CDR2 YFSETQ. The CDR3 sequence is CASSSQRDGNTEAFF. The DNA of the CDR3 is TGCGCCAGCAGCTCCCAAAGGGACGGAAACACTGAAGCTTTCTTT.

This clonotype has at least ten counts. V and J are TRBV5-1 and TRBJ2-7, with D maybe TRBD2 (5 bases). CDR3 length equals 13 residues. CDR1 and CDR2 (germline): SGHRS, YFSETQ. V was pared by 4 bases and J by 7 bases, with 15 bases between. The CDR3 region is CASSRPPTREQYF. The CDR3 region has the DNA TGCGCCAGCAGCCGTCCCCCTACTAGGGAGCAGTACTTC.

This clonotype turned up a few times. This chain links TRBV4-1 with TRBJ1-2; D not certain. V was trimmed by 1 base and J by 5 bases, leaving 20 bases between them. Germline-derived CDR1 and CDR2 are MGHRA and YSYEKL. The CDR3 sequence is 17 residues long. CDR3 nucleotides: TGCGCCAGCAGCCAAGCATATTCAAGGGCACGCCTTTATGGCTACACCTTC. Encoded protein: CASSQAYSRARLYGYTF.